One and the same sample provided the 11 T cell receptor beta chains below, sequenced in a study of post-analysis software for immune sequencing data. The study, taken as a whole, reports: When patients were compared with controls, five TRBV segments were more frequent, TRBV5-6, TRBV5-1 and TRBV20-1 among them.

cDNA libraries for TCR beta contained unique molecular identifiers. TCRdb passed the PCR reads through MiXCR, listing each CDR3 protein once. This sample has some 890,000 distinct CDR3 sequences; approximately 53% occur once, and the top ten carry 4% to 5.5%. Their target antigens are unknown. The specimen sequenced was blood. Every receptor here comes from a girl aged 5-17 years with multiple sclerosis.

This chain joins TRBV7-2 and TRBJ2-6; D is unclear. The V and J ends lost 1 base and 0 bases respectively, with 16 bases between them. Germline lookup yields CDR1 SGHTA and CDR2 FQGNSA. The length of the CDR3 is 19 residues. The CDR3 here is CASSLVGKRVSSGANVLTF. The CDR3 bases are TGTGCCAGCAGCTTAGTTGGAAAAAGAGTGAGCTCTGGGGCCAACGTCCTGACTTTC.

J is TRBJ2-3 and V is TRBV7-3; 9 nucleotides align to TRBD1. The CDR3 extends over 15 amino acids. After removal of 5 bases from V and 6 bases from J, the junction contained 9 bases not matched to a gene. CDR1 and CDR2 from the germline V gene are SGHTA and FQGTGA. CDR3 region: CASSPNADRGDTQYF. CDR3 coding DNA: TGTGCCAGCAGCCCGAACGCGGACAGGGGCGATACGCAGTATTTT.

The rearrangement joins TRBV20-1 to TRBJ2-3; D unresolved. This CDR3 comprises 12 residues. Germline CDR1 is DFQATT and CDR2 is SNEGSKA (reference sequence). CDR3 residues: CRATQATDTQYF. The CDR3 DNA follows: TGCAGGGCAACCCAAGCAACAGATACGCAGTATTTT.

This sequence joins TRBV12-3 or TRBV12-4 and TRBJ1-5; 8 nucleotides line up with TRBD1. Trimming took 6 bases from V and 1 from J; bases not matched to a gene: 11. There are 17 residues in the CDR3. CDR3 amino acids: CASSTPGGLGSNQPQHF. The DNA for the CDR3 is TGTGCCAGCAGCACCCCAGGGGGCCTGGGGAGCAATCAGCCCCAGCATTTT.

The chain combines TRBV2 with TRBJ2-5; D remains unclear. V gave up 2 bases and J gave up 1 base, with 8 bases separating them. Per the germline V gene, CDR1 is SNHLY and CDR2 is FYNNEI. This CDR3 is 14 amino acids long. DNA of the CDR3: TGTGCCAGCAGTGAACACAGAACCCAAGAGACCCAGTACTTC. This sequence encodes CASSEHRTQETQYF.

V usage is TRBV5-1 and J usage is TRBJ2-1, with TRBD1 as a possible D gene (8 bases). The CDR3 covers 15 residues. Germline CDR1 reads SGHRS; CDR2 reads YFSETQ. V was clipped by 5 bases and J by 7 bases, with 19 bases between them. CDR3 region: CASRPTGGGTNEQFF. CDR3 DNA sequence: TGCGCCAGCAGACCTACAGGGGGGGGGACGAATGAGCAGTTCTTC.

In its sample, this clonotype was seen a few times. This chain uses TRBV12-3 or TRBV12-4 with TRBJ1-2, with D hard to call. Trimming took off 5 bases at V and 7 bases at J, with 11 bases between the two ends. The CDR3 covers 12 residues. For the CDR3, the DNA is TGTGCCAGCAGTATCCCGGTGGGTGGCTACACCTTC. Translating gives CASSIPVGGYTF.

This chain uses TRBV2 with TRBJ2-1, with TRBD1 as a possible D gene (6 bases). Germline CDR1 and CDR2: SNHLY and FYNNEI. CDR3 length: 12 amino acids. V gave up 8 bases and J gave up 2 bases, with 7 bases separating them. CDR3 loop: CASWDTYNEQFF. The CDR3 region has the DNA TGTGCCAGCTGGGACACCTACAATGAGCAGTTCTTC. The complete variable domain, with remaining parts taken from reference TRBV2 and TRBJ2-1, reads EPEVTQTPSHQVTQMGQEVILRCVPISNHLYFYWYRQILGQKVEFLVSFYNNEISEKSEIFDDQFSVERPDGSNFTLKIRSTKLEDSAMYFCASWDTYNEQFFGPGTRLTVL.

The V and J genes are TRBV24-1 and TRBJ2-3, with 13 nucleotides matching TRBD2. Germline-derived CDR1 and CDR2 are KGHDR and SFDVKD. V gave up 4 bases and J gave up 5 bases; unmatched junction bases: 5. CDR3 length: 16 residues. The CDR3: CATSDRTSGRVDTQYF. Here the CDR3 DNA reads TGTGCCACCAGTGACAGGACTAGCGGGAGAGTAGATACGCAGTATTTT.

This clonotype was observed a handful of times. The J gene is TRBJ2-1, the V gene TRBV29-1, with TRBD1 matching over 8 bases. J lost 4 bases, V lost 7 bases, and 3 bases had no gene match. This CDR3 region has 12 residues. CDR1 and CDR2 (germline): SQVTM, ANQGSEA. The CDR3 nucleotides read TGCAGCGCGGGACAGGAGTACAATGAGCAGTTCTTC. Translated: CSAGQEYNEQFF.

V is TRBV7-6 and J is TRBJ2-1; D unresolved. Looked up from germline, CDR1 is SGHVS and CDR2 is FNYEAQ. The CDR3 covers 14 residues. Trimming left V 1 base short and J 4 bases short, with 8 bases between. CDR3 bases: TGTGCCAGCAGCTTAGTCACTCTATACAATGAGCAGTTCTTC. As protein: CASSLVTLYNEQFF. Variable domain in full (rest from reference TRBV7-6 and TRBJ2-1): GAGVSQSPRYKVTKRGQDVALRCDPISGHVSLYWYRQALGQGPEFLTYFNYEAQQDKSGLPNDRFSAERPEGSISTLTIQRTEQRDSAMYRCASSLVTLYNEQFFGPGTRLTVL.